This T cell receptor (beta chain) is drawn from a study of cytomegalovirus exposure and HLA in healthy donors. This clone was observed a few times. Amplification used 60 Vbeta primers and 13 Jbeta primers. The method was immunoSEQ multiplex PCR; TCRdb's version includes in-frame clones alone and lacks a portion of them. The table includes 200,000 to 300,000 clones, 84% detected once. The CDR3 runs to 14 residues. V lost 5 bases to trimming and J lost 2 bases, with 12 bases between them. Germline V lookup: CDR1 SGHTA, CDR2 FQGTGA. Material for sequencing was PBMCs. This TCR derives from a woman aged 40 to 50 in good health and CMV-seropositive. The gene calls are TRBV7-3 and TRBJ2-5, with D perhaps matching TRBD2 (6 bases). The CDR3 nucleotides are TGTGCCAGCAGCCTGTATGCGGGGCAAGAGACCCAGTACTTC. Translated, it gives CASSLYAGQETQYF. Full variable domain (missing parts from reference TRBV7-3 and TRBJ2-5): GAGVSQTPSNKVTEKGKYVELRCDPISGHTALYWYRQSLGQGPEFLIYFQGTGAADDSGLPNDRFFAVRPEGSVSTLKIQRTERGDSAVYLCASSLYAGQETQYFGPGTRLLVL.